Presented here are 32 T cell receptor beta chains from one specimen sequenced in a study of technical replicates of blood from several donors. Only in-frame clones appear in the TCRdb table, and some are missing; sequencing was by immunoSEQ multiplex PCR. In the table there are more than 65,000 clones, roughly 96% of which are singletons. Material: T cells isolated from PBMCs. These receptor sequences come from a human donor in good health.

J is TRBJ2-7 and V is TRBV6-5, with 13 bases matching TRBD2. V lost 2 bases, J lost 2 bases, and 3 bases stayed unmatched. The germline V gene encodes CDR1 MNHEY and CDR2 SVGAGI. The CDR3 is made up of 16 amino acids. This CDR3 reads CASSYTGLAGAYEQYF. CDR3 bases: TGTGCCAGCAGTTACACCGGACTAGCGGGGGCCTACGAGCAGTACTTC.

This chain connects TRBV7-2 to TRBJ2-7, with 7 bases aligning to TRBD1. CDR3 length: 14 amino acids. The germline V gene has CDR1 SGHTA and CDR2 FQGNSA. Trimming removed 2 bases from V and 3 bases from J; junction bases left unmatched: 4. CDR3 residues: CASSLNGQVYEQYF. The CDR3 nucleotides read TGTGCCAGCAGCTTAAACGGACAGGTCTACGAGCAGTACTTC.

This clone came up once. The rearrangement joins TRBV4-1 to TRBJ1-4, with D maybe TRBD1 (6 bases). V was clipped by 4 bases and J by 5 bases, with 23 bases between them. CDR1 is MGHRA, CDR2 YSYEKL, per germline. CDR3 length: 18 amino acids. CDR3 loop: CASSRLETLDRKNEKLFF. CDR3 DNA sequence: TGCGCCAGCAGCCGACTTGAAACTCTGGACAGAAAGAATGAAAAACTGTTTTTT.

The chain combines TRBV7-9 with TRBJ2-1; 9 nucleotides agree with TRBD2. This CDR3 is built from 15 residues. J was trimmed by 2 bases and V by 7 bases; bases with no gene match: 6. Germline CDR1 and CDR2: SEHNR and FQNEAQ (reference sequence). The CDR3 loop reads CASTEIAGAYNEQFF. The CDR3 nucleotides read TGTGCCAGCACAGAAATAGCGGGGGCCTACAATGAGCAGTTCTTC.

The genes are TRBV5-4 and TRBJ2-2; 9 bases align to TRBD2. This CDR3 is built from 15 residues. Germline-derived CDR1 and CDR2 are SGHNT and YYREEE (reference sequence). J lost 8 bases, V lost 5 bases, and 10 bases had no gene match. The CDR3 coding sequence is TGTGCCAGCAGACCCTATATTAGCGGGAGTGGGGAGCTGTTTTTT. Amino acid sequence: CASRPYISGSGELFF.

The rearrangement links TRBV9 to TRBJ2-3, with D unclear. Trimming cost V 1 base and J 3 bases, with 3 bases left between them. The CDR3 is made up of 12 amino acids. From germline, CDR1 is SGDLS and CDR2 YYNGEE. CDR3 sequence (DNA): TGTGCCAGCAGCGTATCAACAGATACGCAGTATTTT. It specifies CASSVSTDTQYF.

The rearrangement joins TRBV7-2 to TRBJ1-1; 8 bases are a match to TRBD1. Germline CDR1 reads SGHTA; CDR2 reads FQGNSA. CDR3 length equals 15 residues. Trimming took 4 bases from V and 1 from J; bases not matched to a gene: 5. In DNA form, the CDR3 reads TGTGCCAGCAGCTCACGAGACAGGGGGAACACTGAAGCTTTCTTT. This codes for CASSSRDRGNTEAFF.

The chain carries TRBV7-9 and TRBJ2-5, with D possibly matching TRBD2 (6 bases). Germline V gene sequence: CDR1 SEHNR, CDR2 FQNEAQ (reference sequence). The CDR3 extends over 15 amino acids. Trimming cost V 1 base and J 1 base, with 10 bases left between them. The DNA for the CDR3 is TGTGCCAGCAGCTTAGAGGGGACTCGCCAAGAGACCCAGTACTTC. Translation: CASSLEGTRQETQYF.

The chain combines TRBV5-1 with TRBJ2-5, with TRBD2 identical over 11 bases. This CDR3 has 15 residues. Losses at the gene ends were 4 bases for V and 3 bases for J; bases not matched to a gene: 5. Germline CDR1 is SGHRS and CDR2 is YFSETQ. The CDR3 here is CASSLSGGAEETQYF. CDR3 DNA: TGCGCCAGCAGCCTTAGCGGGGGGGCAGAAGAGACCCAGTACTTC.

This sequence joins TRBV11-3 and TRBJ2-3; D gene ambiguous. With 5 bases removed from V and 5 bases from J, the gap between germline ends came to 11 bases. Looked up from germline, CDR1 is SGHNT and CDR2 is YENEEA. This CDR3 is 13 amino acids long. CDR3 in amino acids: CASSNSPGDTQYF. CDR3 DNA: TGTGCCAGCAGCAATAGCCCGGGAGATACGCAGTATTTT. Together with reference TRBV11-3 and TRBJ2-3, the CDR3 gives the full variable domain: EAGVVQSPRYKIIEKKQPVAFWCNPISGHNTLYWYLQNLGQGPELLIRYENEEAVDDSQLPKDRFSAERLKGVDSTLKIQPAELGDSAVYLCASSNSPGDTQYFGPGTRLTVL.

V gene TRBV10-3 combines with J gene TRBJ2-1; 8 bases align to TRBD2. The CDR3 contains 14 residues. V was pared by 5 bases and J by 1 base, with 1 base of the junction left unmatched. Per the germline V gene, CDR1 is ENHRY and CDR2 is SYGVKD. The CDR3 nucleotides are TGTGCCATCAGTCCGGGGGGGTCCTACAATGAGCAGTTCTTC. It specifies CAISPGGSYNEQFF.

The rearrangement uses TRBV29-1 and TRBJ2-1; D is undetermined. Germline CDR1 is SQVTM and CDR2 is ANQGSEA. This CDR3 is built from 11 residues. The V and J ends lost 4 bases and 10 bases respectively, with 11 bases between them. The CDR3 protein is CSVAGIEEQFF. CDR3 bases: TGCAGCGTTGCGGGTATTGAAGAGCAGTTCTTC.

The sample holds one count of this clone. The chain has TRBV5-6 and TRBJ2-7; TRBD1 matches at 8 bases. Per germline, CDR1 SGHDT and CDR2 YYEEEE. V trimming: 4 bases; J trimming: 6 bases; junction bases outside the gene matches: 15. This CDR3 is built from 16 residues. The CDR3 nucleotides are TGTGCCAGCAGCCCTGACCTCTCAGGGGGCCCAAGCGAGCAGTACTTC. Its protein is CASSPDLSGGPSEQYF.

The rearrangement uses TRBV19 and TRBJ1-2, with D possibly being TRBD1 (5 bases). The germline gives CDR1 LNHDA, CDR2 SQIVND (reference sequence). Trimming removed 6 bases from V and 5 bases from J, with 19 bases in between. The CDR3 has 15 amino acids. The CDR3 DNA is TGTGCCAGTAGAGCCCTCGGGGGGGTCGCTTATGGCTACACCTTC. This codes for CASRALGGVAYGYTF.

The rearrangement joins TRBV15 to TRBJ1-2; D gene unclear. There are 15 residues in the CDR3. Trimming took off 2 bases at V and 4 bases at J, with 14 bases between the two ends. In germline, CDR1 is LNHNV, CDR2 YYDKDF (reference sequence). CDR3 DNA: TGTGCCACCAGCAGACCCTTAGGCGGGAGCTATGGCTACACCTTC. Translating it yields CATSRPLGGSYGYTF.

V is TRBV29-1 and J is TRBJ2-2; no reliable D call. V dropped 3 bases and J dropped 5 bases, with 10 bases sitting between them. CDR3 size: 13 residues. Germline CDR1 SQVTM, CDR2 ANQGSEA. The CDR3 DNA reads TGCAGCGTTGATACTATCGGAACCGGGGAGCTGTTTTTT. Its translation is CSVDTIGTGELFF.

The chain has TRBV6-5 and TRBJ2-4, with TRBD1 identical over 10 bases. Germline trimming cut 2 bases from V and 4 bases from J; bases unmatched to any gene: 2. The germline V gene has CDR1 MNHEY and CDR2 SVGAGI. The CDR3 spans 15 residues. CDR3: CASSYGTGAKNIQYF. In DNA, the CDR3 is TGTGCCAGCAGTTACGGGACAGGGGCAAAAAACATTCAGTACTTC.

The gene calls are TRBV9 and TRBJ2-1; D unclear. The CDR3 has 11 residues. The V end lost 4 bases, the J end lost 3 bases, and 2 bases lay between the germline ends. Per germline, CDR1 SGDLS and CDR2 YYNGEE. CDR3 residues: CASSLYNEQFF. The DNA for the CDR3 is TGTGCCAGCAGCCTCTACAATGAGCAGTTCTTC.

The V gene is TRBV19, the J gene TRBJ2-2, with 10 bases matching TRBD1. The V gene end was trimmed by 6 bases and the J gene end by 6 bases; junction bases not matched to a gene: 7. Germline V gene sequence: CDR1 LNHDA, CDR2 SQIVND (reference sequence). CDR3 length equals 15 residues. The CDR3 DNA follows: TGTGCCAGTAGAAGCACCGGGACAGGGGCCGGGGAGCTGTTTTTT. This encodes CASRSTGTGAGELFF. The full variable domain, with the rest looked up from reference TRBV19 and TRBJ2-2, is DGGITQSPKYLFRKEGQNVTLSCEQNLNHDAMYWYRQDPGQGLRLIYYSQIVNDFQKGDIAEGYSVSREKKESFPLTVTSAQKNPTAFYLCASRSTGTGAGELFFGEGSRLTVL.

The CDR3 sequence: CASSGRTGTDTQYF. DNA for the CDR3: TGTGCCAGCAGCGGCCGGACAGGGACAGATACGCAGTATTTT. The gene calls are TRBV9 and TRBJ2-3; 8 bases match TRBD1. In germline, CDR1 is SGDLS, CDR2 YYNGEE. The CDR3 spans 14 residues. Unmatched junction bases numbered 3, after V lost 3 bases and J lost 3 bases.

The chain links TRBV11-3 to TRBJ2-7, with TRBD2 matching over 11 bases. V lost 3 bases, J lost 3 bases, and 1 base stayed unmatched. The germline V gene encodes CDR1 SGHNT and CDR2 YENEEA. This CDR3 has 14 residues. CDR3 in amino acids: CASSFSGRGYEQYF. The CDR3 DNA follows: TGTGCCAGCAGCTTTAGCGGGAGGGGCTACGAGCAGTACTTC.

V is TRBV28 and J is TRBJ2-2, with 7 bases fitting TRBD1. The germline gives CDR1 MDHEN, CDR2 SYDVKM. The CDR3 loop spans 16 amino acids. Germline trimming cut 5 bases from V and 2 bases from J; bases unmatched to any gene: 8. The CDR3 is CASSLVRDSNTGELFF. The DNA of the CDR3 is TGTGCCAGCAGTCTGGTCCGGGACAGCAACACCGGGGAGCTGTTTTTT.

The J gene is TRBJ2-5, the V gene TRBV11-2; 9 nucleotides line up with TRBD2. After removal of 6 bases from V and 5 bases from J, the junction contained 7 bases not matched to a gene. The germline gives CDR1 SGHAT, CDR2 FQNNGV. The CDR3 is made up of 14 amino acids. CDR3 nucleotide sequence: TGTGCCAGCAGTTCAGCGGGGGGCAGGGAGACCCAGTACTTC. Encoded protein: CASSSAGGRETQYF. The whole variable domain, remainder taken from reference TRBV11-2 and TRBJ2-5, is EAGVAQSPRYKIIEKRQSVAFWCNPISGHATLYWYQQILGQGPKLLIQFQNNGVVDDSQLPKDRFSAERLKGVDSTLKIQPAKLEDSAVYLCASSSAGGRETQYFGPGTRLLVL.

The chain uses TRBV7-3 and TRBJ2-3; 13 bases fit TRBD2. This CDR3 is built from 18 residues. Germline V gene sequence: CDR1 SGHTA, CDR2 FQGTGA. The ends lost 1 base at V and 0 bases at J; junction bases unmatched: 4. The DNA of the CDR3 is TGTGCCAGCAGCTTAAGAGGGGGACTAGCGGGGAGCACAGATACGCAGTATTTT. This translates into CASSLRGGLAGSTDTQYF.

The rearrangement joins TRBV10-2 to TRBJ2-3; 12 nucleotides agree with TRBD2. This CDR3 contains 15 residues. V lost 6 bases to trimming and J lost 6 bases; unmatched junction nucleotides: 7. The germline CDR1 and CDR2 sequences are WSHSY and SAAADI. The CDR3 reads CASRDLAGGRDTQYF. For the CDR3, the DNA is TGCGCCAGCAGGGATCTAGCGGGGGGGCGTGATACGCAGTATTTT.

The V and J genes are TRBV18 and TRBJ2-3; D is uncertain. The germline V gene encodes CDR1 KGHSH and CDR2 LQKENI. The CDR3 consists of 14 residues. Trimming pared 3 bases from V and 3 bases from J, leaving 10 bases between. The CDR3, as DNA: TGTGCCAGCTCACCCTTGACTCGGACAGATACGCAGTATTTT. Translation: CASSPLTRTDTQYF.

The chain is built from TRBV18 and TRBJ1-1; D is uncertain. Germline loops: CDR1 KGHSH, CDR2 LQKENI. This CDR3 region has 14 residues. Trimming stripped 3 bases from V and 2 bases from J, with 10 bases between. The CDR3 DNA sequence: TGTGCCAGCTCACCTTATTCACTAAACACTGAAGCTTTCTTT. Amino acids: CASSPYSLNTEAFF.

The J gene is TRBJ2-2, the V gene TRBV2; 7 bases line up with TRBD2. The CDR3 has 13 amino acids. Germline V lookup: CDR1 SNHLY, CDR2 FYNNEI. V trimming: 7 bases; J trimming: 6 bases; junction bases outside the gene matches: 5. The CDR3 is CASTGLVAGELFF. The DNA for the CDR3 is TGTGCCAGCACTGGACTAGTCGCCGGGGAGCTGTTTTTT. Combining the CDR3 with reference TRBV2 and TRBJ2-2 gives the whole variable domain EPEVTQTPSHQVTQMGQEVILRCVPISNHLYFYWYRQILGQKVEFLVSFYNNEISEKSEIFDDQFSVERPDGSNFTLKIRSTKLEDSAMYFCASTGLVAGELFFGEGSRLTVL.

V and J are TRBV27 and TRBJ1-6; a possible D gene is TRBD1 (6 bases). The CDR3 extends over 13 amino acids. Germline values: CDR1 MNHEY, CDR2 SMNVEV (reference sequence). Trimming stripped 6 bases from V and 10 bases from J, with 13 bases between. The CDR3 loop reads CASSATGLSPLHF. In nucleotides, the CDR3 is TGTGCCAGCAGCGCTACAGGGCTATCACCCCTCCACTTT.

The gene calls are TRBV18 and TRBJ2-7, with D maybe TRBD1 (5 bases). The germline V gene encodes CDR1 KGHSH and CDR2 LQKENI. The CDR3 runs to 14 residues. V lost 3 bases and J 3 bases, leaving 12 bases between the germline ends. CDR3 bases: TGTGCCAGCTCACCGTCAGGGCGGTTCTACGAGCAGTACTTC. Its translation is CASSPSGRFYEQYF.

This rearrangement joins TRBV5-1 to TRBJ2-3, with 7 bases aligning to TRBD1. J gave up 2 bases and V 7 bases, and 7 bases lay outside the gene matches. This CDR3 is built from 14 residues. CDR1 and CDR2 (germline): SGHRS, YFSETQ. The CDR3 reads CASCDGQVTDTQYF. The CDR3 DNA is TGCGCCAGCTGCGATGGACAGGTCACAGATACGCAGTATTTT.

This clone has a handful of counts. The CDR3 bases are TGTGCCAGCAGCTTCCAGACTAGCGGTCCTACCTACGAGCAGTACTTC. It encodes CASSFQTSGPTYEQYF. V gene TRBV11-2 combines with J gene TRBJ2-7; TRBD2 matches at 9 bases. Germline V lookup: CDR1 SGHAT, CDR2 FQNNGV. V shed 3 bases and J 2 bases; nucleotides not matched to a gene: 8. This CDR3 contains 16 residues.